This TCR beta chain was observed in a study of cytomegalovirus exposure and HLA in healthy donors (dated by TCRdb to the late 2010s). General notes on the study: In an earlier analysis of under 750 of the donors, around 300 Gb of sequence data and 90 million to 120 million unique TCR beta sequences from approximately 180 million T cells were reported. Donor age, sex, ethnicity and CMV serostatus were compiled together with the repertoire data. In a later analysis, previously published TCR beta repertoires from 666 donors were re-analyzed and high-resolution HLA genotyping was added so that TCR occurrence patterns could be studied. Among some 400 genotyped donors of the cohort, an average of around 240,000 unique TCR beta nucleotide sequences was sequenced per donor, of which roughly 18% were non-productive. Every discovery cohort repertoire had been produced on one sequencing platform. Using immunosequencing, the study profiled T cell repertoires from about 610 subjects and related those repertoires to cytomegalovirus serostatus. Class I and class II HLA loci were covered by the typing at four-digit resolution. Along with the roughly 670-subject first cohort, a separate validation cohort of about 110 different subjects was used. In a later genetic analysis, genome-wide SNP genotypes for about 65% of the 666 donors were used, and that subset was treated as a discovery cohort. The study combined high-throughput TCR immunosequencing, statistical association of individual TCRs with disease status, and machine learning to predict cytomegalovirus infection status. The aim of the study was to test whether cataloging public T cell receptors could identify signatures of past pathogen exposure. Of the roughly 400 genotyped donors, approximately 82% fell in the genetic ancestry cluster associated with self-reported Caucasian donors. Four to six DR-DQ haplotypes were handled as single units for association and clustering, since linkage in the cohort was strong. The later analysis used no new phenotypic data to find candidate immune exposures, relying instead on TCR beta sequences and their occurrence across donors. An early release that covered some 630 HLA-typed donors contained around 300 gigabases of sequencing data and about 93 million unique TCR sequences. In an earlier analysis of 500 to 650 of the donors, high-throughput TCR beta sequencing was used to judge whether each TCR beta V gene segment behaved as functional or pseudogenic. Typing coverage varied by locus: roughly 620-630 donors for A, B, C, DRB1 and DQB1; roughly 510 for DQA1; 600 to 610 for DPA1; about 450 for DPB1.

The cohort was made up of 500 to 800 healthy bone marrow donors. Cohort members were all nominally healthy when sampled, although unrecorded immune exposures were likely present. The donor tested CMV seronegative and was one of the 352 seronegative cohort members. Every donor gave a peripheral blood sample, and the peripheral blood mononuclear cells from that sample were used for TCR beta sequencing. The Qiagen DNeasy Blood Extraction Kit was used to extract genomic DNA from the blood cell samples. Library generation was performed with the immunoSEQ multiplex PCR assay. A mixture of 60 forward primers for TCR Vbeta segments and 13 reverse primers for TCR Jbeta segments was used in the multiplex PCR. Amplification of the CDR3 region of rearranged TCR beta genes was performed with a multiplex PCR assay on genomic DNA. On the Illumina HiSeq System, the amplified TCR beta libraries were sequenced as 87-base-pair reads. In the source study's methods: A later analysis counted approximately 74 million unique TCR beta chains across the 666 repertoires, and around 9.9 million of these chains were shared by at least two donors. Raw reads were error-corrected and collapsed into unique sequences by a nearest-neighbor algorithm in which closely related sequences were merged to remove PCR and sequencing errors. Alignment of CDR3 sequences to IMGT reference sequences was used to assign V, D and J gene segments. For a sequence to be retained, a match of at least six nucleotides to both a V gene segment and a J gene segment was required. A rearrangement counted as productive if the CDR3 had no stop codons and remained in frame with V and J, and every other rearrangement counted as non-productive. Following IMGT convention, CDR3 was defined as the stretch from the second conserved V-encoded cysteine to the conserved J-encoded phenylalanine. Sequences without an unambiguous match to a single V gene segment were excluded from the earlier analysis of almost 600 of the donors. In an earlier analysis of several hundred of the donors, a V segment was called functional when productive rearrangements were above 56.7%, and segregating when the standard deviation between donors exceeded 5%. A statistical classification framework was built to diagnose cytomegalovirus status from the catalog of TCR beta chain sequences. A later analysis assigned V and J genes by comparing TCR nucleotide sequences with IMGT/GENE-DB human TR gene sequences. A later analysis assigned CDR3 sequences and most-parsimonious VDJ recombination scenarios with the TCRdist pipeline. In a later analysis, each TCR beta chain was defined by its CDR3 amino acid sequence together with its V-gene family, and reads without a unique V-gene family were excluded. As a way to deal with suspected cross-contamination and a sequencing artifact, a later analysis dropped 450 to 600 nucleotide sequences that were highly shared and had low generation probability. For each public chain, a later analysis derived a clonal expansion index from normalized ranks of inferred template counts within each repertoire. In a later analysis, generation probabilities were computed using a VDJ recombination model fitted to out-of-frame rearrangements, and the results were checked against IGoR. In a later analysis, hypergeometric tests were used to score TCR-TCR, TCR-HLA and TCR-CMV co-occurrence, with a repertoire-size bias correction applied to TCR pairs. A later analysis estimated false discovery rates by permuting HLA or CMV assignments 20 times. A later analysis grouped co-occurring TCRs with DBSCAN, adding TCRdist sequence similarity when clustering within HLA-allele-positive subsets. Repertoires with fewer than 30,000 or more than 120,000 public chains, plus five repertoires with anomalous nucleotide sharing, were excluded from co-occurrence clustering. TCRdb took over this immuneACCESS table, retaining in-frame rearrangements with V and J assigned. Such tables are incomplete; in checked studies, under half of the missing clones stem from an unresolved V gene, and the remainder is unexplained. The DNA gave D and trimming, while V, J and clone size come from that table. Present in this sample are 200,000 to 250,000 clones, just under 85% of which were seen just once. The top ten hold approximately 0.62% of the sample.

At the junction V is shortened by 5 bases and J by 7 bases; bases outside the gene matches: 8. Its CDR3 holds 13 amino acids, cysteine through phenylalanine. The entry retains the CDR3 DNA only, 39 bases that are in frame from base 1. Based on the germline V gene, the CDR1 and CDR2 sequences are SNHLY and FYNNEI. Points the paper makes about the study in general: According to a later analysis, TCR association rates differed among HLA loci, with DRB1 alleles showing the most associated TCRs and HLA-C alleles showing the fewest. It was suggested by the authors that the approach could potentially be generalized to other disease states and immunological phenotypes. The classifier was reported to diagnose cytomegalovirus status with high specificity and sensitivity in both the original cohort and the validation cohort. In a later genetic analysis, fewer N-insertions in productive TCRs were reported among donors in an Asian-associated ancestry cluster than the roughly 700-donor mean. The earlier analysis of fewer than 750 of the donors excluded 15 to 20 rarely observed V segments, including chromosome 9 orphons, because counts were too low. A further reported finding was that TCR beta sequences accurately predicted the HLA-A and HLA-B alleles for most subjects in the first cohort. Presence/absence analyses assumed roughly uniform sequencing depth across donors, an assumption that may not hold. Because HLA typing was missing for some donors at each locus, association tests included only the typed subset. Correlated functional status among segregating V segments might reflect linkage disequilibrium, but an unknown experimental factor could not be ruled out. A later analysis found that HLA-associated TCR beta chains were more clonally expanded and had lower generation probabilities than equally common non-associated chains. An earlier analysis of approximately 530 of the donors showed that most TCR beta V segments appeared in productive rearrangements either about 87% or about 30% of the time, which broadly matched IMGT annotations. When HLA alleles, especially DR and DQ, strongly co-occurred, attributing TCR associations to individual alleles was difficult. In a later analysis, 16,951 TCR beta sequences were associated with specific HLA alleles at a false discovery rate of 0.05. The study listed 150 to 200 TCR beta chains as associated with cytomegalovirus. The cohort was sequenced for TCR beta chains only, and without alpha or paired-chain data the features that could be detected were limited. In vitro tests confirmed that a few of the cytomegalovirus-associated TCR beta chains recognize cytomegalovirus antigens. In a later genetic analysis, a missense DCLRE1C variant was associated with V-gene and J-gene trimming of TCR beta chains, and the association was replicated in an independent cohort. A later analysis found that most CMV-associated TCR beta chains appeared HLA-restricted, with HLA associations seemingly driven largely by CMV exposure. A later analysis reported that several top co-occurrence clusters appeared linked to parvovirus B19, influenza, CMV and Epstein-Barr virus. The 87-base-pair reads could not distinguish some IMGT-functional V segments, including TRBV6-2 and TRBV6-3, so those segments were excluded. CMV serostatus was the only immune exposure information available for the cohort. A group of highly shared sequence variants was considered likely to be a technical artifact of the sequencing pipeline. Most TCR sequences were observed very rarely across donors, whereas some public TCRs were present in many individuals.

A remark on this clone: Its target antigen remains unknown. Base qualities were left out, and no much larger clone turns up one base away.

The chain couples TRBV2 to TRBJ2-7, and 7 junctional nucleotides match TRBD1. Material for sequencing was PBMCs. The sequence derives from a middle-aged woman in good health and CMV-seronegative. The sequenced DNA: TGTGCCAGCAGTTTACACAGGGGTGGGGAGCAGTACTTC. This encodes CASSLHRGGEQYF.